Presented here are 22 T cell receptor beta chains from one specimen sequenced in a study of T cell changes during pregnancy in multiple sclerosis (dated by TCRdb to the late 2010s). Libraries came from the immunoSEQ multiplex PCR assay. Sourced from immuneACCESS, this table was stored by TCRdb with only in-frame sequences that have V and J called. A share of the clones is absent; for the studies checked, an unresolved V gene accounts for under half, and the remainder has no known explanation. The sample records about 120,000 clones, approximately 93% of which are singletons. The ten largest clones add up to 6.2% of the sample. Source: peripheral blood, taken before pregnancy. These TCRs come from a female donor with multiple sclerosis, enrolled in a pregnancy study.

This rearrangement joins TRBV19 to TRBJ1-1; 7 bases are shared with TRBD1. With V trimmed by 3 bases and J by 1 base, 11 bases remained unmatched. The CDR3 runs to 17 residues. Germline V gene lookup returns CDR1 LNHDA and CDR2 SQIVND (reference sequence). CDR3 nucleotide sequence: TGTGCCAGTAGTATTCCCAACAGGGGTAAAAAGAACACTGAAGCTTTCTTT. It encodes CASSIPNRGKKNTEAFF.

The rearrangement links TRBV30 to TRBJ1-4, with 9 nucleotides matching TRBD1. CDR3 length: 13 residues. The V gene's germline CDR1 is GTSNPN and CDR2 SVGIG (reference sequence). The CDR3 region has the DNA TGTGTGGGGCGACACAGGGGGCCCGAAAAACTGTTTTTT. Translating gives CVGRHRGPEKLFF.

The V and J genes are TRBV2 and TRBJ2-3; perhaps TRBD1 as D (6 bases). Germline CDR1 reads SNHLY; CDR2 reads FYNNEI. The CDR3 is 15 residues long. V was cut by 8 bases and J by 6 bases, with 21 bases left in between. This CDR3 is CASGPTGSSWDTQYF. Here the CDR3 DNA reads TGTGCCAGCGGACCAACAGGGTCCTCCTGGGATACGCAGTATTTT.

The chain recombines TRBV5-4 with TRBJ2-1, with a weak D call TRBD1 (6 bases). Trimming removed 2 bases from V and 7 bases from J, with 7 bases in between. Germline loops: CDR1 SGHNT, CDR2 YYREEE (reference sequence). The CDR3 extends over 12 amino acids. The CDR3 is CASSFGQNEQFF. As DNA, the CDR3 is TGTGCCAGCAGCTTTGGACAGAATGAGCAGTTCTTC.

The rearrangement uses TRBV29-1 and TRBJ2-3; possibly TRBD1 for D (6 bases). Trimming removed 7 bases from V and 6 bases from J, with 20 bases in between. CDR3 length: 14 amino acids. CDR1 and CDR2 from the germline V gene are SQVTM and ANQGSEA. The CDR3 DNA sequence: TGCAGCGCTGGATGGGGGCAGGGCGCGGATACGCAGTATTTT. This gives the protein CSAGWGQGADTQYF.

V and J are TRBV27 and TRBJ2-7; the match to TRBD1 covers 9 bases. CDR1 and CDR2 (germline): MNHEY, SMNVEV (reference sequence). The CDR3 is 13 amino acids. V was pared by 8 bases and J by 5 bases, with 7 bases of the junction left unmatched. CDR3 in amino acids: CASARDRVDEQYF. DNA of the CDR3: TGTGCCAGCGCACGGGACAGGGTCGACGAGCAGTACTTC.

This chain joins TRBV5-1 and TRBJ2-7; D remains ambiguous. The CDR3 is 13 residues long. The germline gives CDR1 SGHRS, CDR2 YFSETQ. Between the trimmed V and J ends, which lost 1 base and 0 bases, there was a span of 5 bases. As DNA, the CDR3 is TGCGCCAGCAGCTTGACAGTCTCCTACGAGCAGTACTTC. Translating it yields CASSLTVSYEQYF.

The chain combines TRBV19 with TRBJ2-5, with 9 bases matching TRBD1. This CDR3 has 13 amino acids. The V and J ends lost 4 bases and 5 bases, in that order; junction bases with no gene match: 2. The germline V gene has CDR1 LNHDA and CDR2 SQIVND (reference sequence). The CDR3 DNA reads as TGTGCCAGTAGTACACAGGGGGCTGAGACCCAGTACTTC. Protein product: CASSTQGAETQYF.

The rearrangement joins TRBV19 to TRBJ2-3; 7 bases align to TRBD2. The CDR3 has 15 amino acids. V was pared by 3 bases and J by 5 bases, with 8 bases of the junction left unmatched. Germline values: CDR1 LNHDA, CDR2 SQIVND (reference sequence). As DNA, the CDR3 is TGTGCCAGTAGTATGGGGGACGGGAGGTTAGATACGCAGTATTTT. It yields the protein CASSMGDGRLDTQYF.

The J gene is TRBJ2-5, the V gene TRBV18, with D possibly TRBD1 on 5 matching bases. The CDR3 runs to 12 residues. V was shortened by 1 base and J by 8 bases, with 8 bases between the two germline ends. Germline assignment: CDR1 KGHSH and CDR2 LQKENI. DNA for the CDR3: TGTGCCAGCTCACCACAACAGGATACCCAGTACTTC. Translating gives CASSPQQDTQYF.

This chain uses TRBV9 with TRBJ1-5; TRBD1 is a possible D gene (5 bases). The CDR3 spans 15 residues. Trimming took 4 bases from V and 2 from J, leaving 13 bases between them. The germline V gene has CDR1 SGDLS and CDR2 YYNGEE. The DNA of the CDR3 is TGTGCCAGCAGCCCGAGAGGACACGGCAATCAGCCCCAGCATTTT. Protein product: CASSPRGHGNQPQHF.

The rearrangement uses TRBV19 and TRBJ1-4; a possible D gene is TRBD1 (6 bases). Per the germline V gene, CDR1 is LNHDA and CDR2 is SQIVND (reference sequence). CDR3 size: 15 residues. Trimming stripped 5 bases from V and 4 bases from J, with 14 bases between. The CDR3 reads CASSVERGINEKLFF. The CDR3 bases are TGTGCCAGTAGTGTTGAAAGGGGGATTAATGAAAAACTGTTTTTT.

DNA of the CDR3: TGTGCCAGCAGCCCCGGGACTAGAAAAAAAGAGACCCAGTACTTC. Translated: CASSPGTRKKETQYF. The chain couples TRBV7-3 to TRBJ2-5, with 8 bases fitting TRBD2. Germline CDR1 reads SGHTA; CDR2 reads FQGTGA. V shed 5 bases, J shed 3 bases, and the junction held 8 bases outside the gene matches. CDR3 length equals 15 residues.

The CDR3 protein is CASKETGWETQYF. The CDR3 bases are TGTGCCAGCAAAGAGACAGGGTGGGAGACCCAGTACTTC. The J gene is TRBJ2-5, the V gene TRBV6-5, with 7 bases lining up with TRBD1. CDR1 and CDR2 (germline): MNHEY, SVGAGI. CDR3 length: 13 residues. Trimming cost V 7 bases and J 5 bases; bases outside gene matches: 7.

V gene TRBV9 combines with J gene TRBJ2-7; 10 positions agree with TRBD1. CDR1 and CDR2 (germline): SGDLS, YYNGEE. J was trimmed by 7 bases and V by 4 bases; bases with no gene match: 8. CDR3 length: 14 residues. The CDR3 loop reads CASSPRDRGWEQYF. The CDR3 region has the DNA TGTGCCAGCAGCCCCCGGGACAGGGGTTGGGAGCAGTACTTC.

The chain links TRBV14 to TRBJ1-1; no firm D call. The CDR3 is 12 residues long. V was cut by 4 bases and J by 5 bases, with 8 bases left in between. The germline V gene has CDR1 SGHDN and CDR2 FVKESK. Here the CDR3 reads CASSRRETEAFF. As DNA, the CDR3 is TGTGCCAGCAGCCGGAGGGAGACTGAAGCTTTCTTT.

The chain links TRBV27 to TRBJ2-2; weak D call: TRBD2 (6 bases). The V gene lost 6 bases and the J gene lost 7 bases, with 15 bases spanning the gap. Per germline, CDR1 MNHEY and CDR2 SMNVEV (reference sequence). The CDR3 contains 14 residues. The chain's CDR3 is CASRANSGIGELFF. The CDR3 DNA sequence: TGTGCCAGCAGGGCAAATAGCGGAATCGGGGAGCTGTTTTTT.

V gene TRBV5-4 combines with J gene TRBJ2-5; 10 bases match TRBD2. CDR3 length: 13 amino acids. V lost 3 bases, J lost 5 bases, and 1 base stayed unmatched. CDR1 SGHNT and CDR2 YYREEE come from the germline V gene (reference sequence). The CDR3 loop is CASSSAGGETQYF. In nucleotides, the CDR3 is TGTGCCAGCAGCTCAGCGGGAGGGGAGACCCAGTACTTC.

This chain connects TRBV5-4 to TRBJ2-3, with 8 bases that match TRBD1. CDR3 length: 14 amino acids. Germline loops: CDR1 SGHNT, CDR2 YYREEE (reference sequence). V dropped 3 bases and J dropped 0; count of bases not matched to a gene: 0. In DNA, the CDR3 is TGTGCCAGCAGCTGGACAGGGAGCACAGATACGCAGTATTTT. The encoded protein is CASSWTGSTDTQYF.

The CDR3 DNA reads TGTGCCAGCAGCGAACATCCAAATCAGCCCCAGCATTTT. As protein: CASSEHPNQPQHF. The rearrangement links TRBV6-1 to TRBJ1-5; no clear D. This CDR3 region has 13 residues. Trimming took 6 bases from V and 4 from J, leaving 10 bases between them. Germline V gene sequence: CDR1 MNHNS, CDR2 SASEGT.

DNA for the CDR3: TGTGCCAGCCATCGGGTGCAGTACTTC. Amino acid sequence: CASHRVQYF. The rearrangement uses TRBV7-3 and TRBJ2-7; D call uncertain. Per the germline V gene, CDR1 is SGHTA and CDR2 is FQGTGA. The CDR3 is made up of 9 amino acids. V lost 8 bases to trimming and J lost 9 bases, with 8 bases between them.

The J gene is TRBJ2-2, the V gene TRBV28, with 15 bases that match TRBD2. J gave up 6 bases and V 4 bases, and 6 bases lay outside the gene matches. The CDR3 loop spans 17 amino acids. From germline, CDR1 is MDHEN and CDR2 SYDVKM. CDR3 sequence reads: CASSWTSGRARAGELFF. CDR3 coding DNA: TGTGCCAGCAGTTGGACTAGCGGGAGGGCCAGGGCCGGGGAGCTGTTTTTT.